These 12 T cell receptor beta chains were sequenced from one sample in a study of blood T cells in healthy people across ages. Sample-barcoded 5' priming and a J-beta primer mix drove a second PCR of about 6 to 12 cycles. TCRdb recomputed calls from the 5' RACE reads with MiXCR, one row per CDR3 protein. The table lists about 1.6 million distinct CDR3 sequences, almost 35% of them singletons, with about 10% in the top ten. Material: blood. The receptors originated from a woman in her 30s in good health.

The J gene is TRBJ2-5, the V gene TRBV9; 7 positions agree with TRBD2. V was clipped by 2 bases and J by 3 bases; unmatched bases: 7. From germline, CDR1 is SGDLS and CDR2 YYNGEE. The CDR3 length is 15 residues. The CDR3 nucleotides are TGTGCCAGCAGCGTCCTTCCTAGCGGAAAAGAGACCCAGTACTTC. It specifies CASSVLPSGKETQYF.

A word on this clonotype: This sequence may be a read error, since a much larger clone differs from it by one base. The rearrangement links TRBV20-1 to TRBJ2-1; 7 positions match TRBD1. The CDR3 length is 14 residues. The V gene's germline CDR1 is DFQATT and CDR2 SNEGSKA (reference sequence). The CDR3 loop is CSSSPGQSYDEQFF. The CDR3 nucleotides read TGCAGTTCATCGCCGGGACAGAGCTACGATGAGCAGTTCTTC.

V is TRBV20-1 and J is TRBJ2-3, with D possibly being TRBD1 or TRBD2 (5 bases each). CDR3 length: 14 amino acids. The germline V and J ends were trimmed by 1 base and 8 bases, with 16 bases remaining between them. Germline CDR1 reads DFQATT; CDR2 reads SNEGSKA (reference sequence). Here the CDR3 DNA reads TGCAGTGCTAGAGGGGGACCGCTAGGGGTTACGCAGTATTTT. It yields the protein CSARGGPLGVTQYF.

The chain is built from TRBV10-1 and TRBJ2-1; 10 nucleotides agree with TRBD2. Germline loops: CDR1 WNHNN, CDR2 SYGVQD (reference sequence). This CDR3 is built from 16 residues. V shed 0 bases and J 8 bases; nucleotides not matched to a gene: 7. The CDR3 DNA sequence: TGCGCCAGCAGTGAGTCCCCAGCGGGAGGGTTAGATGAGCAGTTCTTC. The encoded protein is CASSESPAGGLDEQFF.

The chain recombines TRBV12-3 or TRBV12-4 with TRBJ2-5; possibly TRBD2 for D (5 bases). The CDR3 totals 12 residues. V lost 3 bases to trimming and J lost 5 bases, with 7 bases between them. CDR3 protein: CASSFRRETQYF. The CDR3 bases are TGTGCCAGCAGTTTCCGGAGGGAGACCCAGTACTTC.

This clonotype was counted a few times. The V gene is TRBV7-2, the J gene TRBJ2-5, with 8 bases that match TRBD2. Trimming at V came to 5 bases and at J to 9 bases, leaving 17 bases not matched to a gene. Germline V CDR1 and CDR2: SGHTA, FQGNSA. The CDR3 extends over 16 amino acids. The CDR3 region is CASSPRRGAFRAAQYF. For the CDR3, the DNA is TGTGCCAGCAGCCCTAGGCGGGGGGCTTTCAGGGCGGCCCAGTACTTC.

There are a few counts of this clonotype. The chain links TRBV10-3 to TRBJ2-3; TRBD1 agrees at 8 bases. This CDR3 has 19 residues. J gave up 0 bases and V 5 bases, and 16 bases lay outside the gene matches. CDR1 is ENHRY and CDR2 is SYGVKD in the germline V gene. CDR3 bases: TGTGCCATCAGTCTATTCCGGGACAGGCGAAATACTAGCACAGATACGCAGTATTTT. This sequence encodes CAISLFRDRRNTSTDTQYF.

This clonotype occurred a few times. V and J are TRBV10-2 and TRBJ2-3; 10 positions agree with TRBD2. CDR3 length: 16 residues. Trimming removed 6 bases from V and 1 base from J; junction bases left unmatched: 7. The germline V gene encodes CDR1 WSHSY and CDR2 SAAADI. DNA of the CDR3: TGCGCCAGCAGGAGCGGGAGGGCTCCGGGCACAGATACGCAGTATTTT. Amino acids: CASRSGRAPGTDTQYF.

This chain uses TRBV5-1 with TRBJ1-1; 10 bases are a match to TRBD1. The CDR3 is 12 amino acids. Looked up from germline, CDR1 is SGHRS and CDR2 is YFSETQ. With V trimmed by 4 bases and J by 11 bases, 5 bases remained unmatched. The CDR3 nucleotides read TGCGCCAGCAGCCCGGGACAGGGGACGGCTTTCTTT. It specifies CASSPGQGTAFF.

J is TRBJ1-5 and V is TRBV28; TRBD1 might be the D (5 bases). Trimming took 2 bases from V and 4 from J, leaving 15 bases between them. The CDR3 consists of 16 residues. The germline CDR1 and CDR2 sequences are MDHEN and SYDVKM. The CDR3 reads CASSLGGRVGNQPQHF. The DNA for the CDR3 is TGTGCCAGCAGTTTAGGCGGCAGGGTAGGGAATCAGCCCCAGCATTTT.

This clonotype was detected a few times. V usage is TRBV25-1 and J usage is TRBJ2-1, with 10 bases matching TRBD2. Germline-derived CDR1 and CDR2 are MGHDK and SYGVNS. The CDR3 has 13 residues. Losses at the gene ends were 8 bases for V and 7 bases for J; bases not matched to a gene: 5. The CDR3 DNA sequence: TGTGCCAGCGCCGGGACTAGCGTAAATGAGCAGTTCTTC. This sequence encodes CASAGTSVNEQFF.

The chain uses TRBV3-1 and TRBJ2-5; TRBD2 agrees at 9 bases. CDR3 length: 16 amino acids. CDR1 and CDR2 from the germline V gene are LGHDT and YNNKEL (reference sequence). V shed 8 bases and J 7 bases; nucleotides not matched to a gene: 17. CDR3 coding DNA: TGTGCCAGCGGCGGTCTAGCGGGGAGGGTGGAGGGGACCCAGTACTTC. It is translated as CASGGLAGRVEGTQYF.